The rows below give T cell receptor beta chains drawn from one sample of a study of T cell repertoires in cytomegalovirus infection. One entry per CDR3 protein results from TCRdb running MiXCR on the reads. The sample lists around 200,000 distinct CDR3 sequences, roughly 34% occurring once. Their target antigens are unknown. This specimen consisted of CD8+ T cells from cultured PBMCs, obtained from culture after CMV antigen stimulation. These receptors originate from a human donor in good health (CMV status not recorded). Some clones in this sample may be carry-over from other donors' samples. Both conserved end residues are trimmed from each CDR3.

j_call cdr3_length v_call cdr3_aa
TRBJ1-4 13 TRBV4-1 ASSQDTGSGEKLF
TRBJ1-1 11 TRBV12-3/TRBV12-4 ASSFHLDTEAF
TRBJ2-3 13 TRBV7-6 ASSRYGDSTDTQY
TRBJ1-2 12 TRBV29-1 SVEDAGKYYGYT
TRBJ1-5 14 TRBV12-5 ASGPEGDWSNQPQH
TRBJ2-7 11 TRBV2 ASSEPFSYEQY
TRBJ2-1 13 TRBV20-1 SANSVHTLINEQF
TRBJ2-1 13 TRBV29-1 SVPRGYTRDNEQF
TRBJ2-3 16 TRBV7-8 ASSLAPTSGVSTDTQY
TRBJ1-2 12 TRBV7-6 ASSPQEGNYGYT
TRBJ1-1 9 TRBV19 ASTRGRESF
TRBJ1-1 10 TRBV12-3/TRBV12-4 ASSWMGTEAF
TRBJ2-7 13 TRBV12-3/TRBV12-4 ASSLTLVGSPEQY
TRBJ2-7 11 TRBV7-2 ASGAGVSYEQY
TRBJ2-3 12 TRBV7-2 ASSLAGDGDTQY
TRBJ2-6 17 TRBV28 ASSLFQGAEHSGANVLT
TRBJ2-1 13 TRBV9 ASSPALDYNNEQF
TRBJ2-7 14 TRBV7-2 ASSLRDSQAGYEQY
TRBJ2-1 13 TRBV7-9 ASSLVTGNYNEQF
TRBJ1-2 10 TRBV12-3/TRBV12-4 ASQWGIYGYT
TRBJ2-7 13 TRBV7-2 ASSFFDRGAVEQY
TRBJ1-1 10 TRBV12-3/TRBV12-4 ASSFGYTEAF
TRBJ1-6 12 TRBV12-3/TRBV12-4 ASGGQGINSPLH
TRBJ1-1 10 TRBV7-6 ASSQRQGQAF
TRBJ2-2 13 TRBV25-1 ASSSPNLGAGELF
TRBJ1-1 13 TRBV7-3 ASREAGVRGTEAF
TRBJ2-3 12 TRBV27 ASGPGPGPDTQY
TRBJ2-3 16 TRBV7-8 ASSPRMASGGAEDTQY
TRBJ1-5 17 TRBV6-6 ASSYSTHVGQGAYQPQH
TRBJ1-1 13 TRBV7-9 ASSFQTGENTEAF
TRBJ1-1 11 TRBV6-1 ASSGQRNTEAF
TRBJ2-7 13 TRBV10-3 AISGDETGVYEQY
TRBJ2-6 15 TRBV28 ASSFSPRMYGANVLT
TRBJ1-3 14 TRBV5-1 ASSPQDRISGNTIY
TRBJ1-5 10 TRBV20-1 SARGEDQPQH
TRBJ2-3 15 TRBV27 ASRLRQVQVSTDTQY
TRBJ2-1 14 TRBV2 ASNRLAESSHNEQF
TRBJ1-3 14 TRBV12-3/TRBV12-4 ASSPRGRISGNTIY
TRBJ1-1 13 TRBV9 ASSGWGGVGTEAF
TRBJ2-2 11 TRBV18 ASSPPGIGELF